This T cell receptor beta chain was sequenced in a study of human T cells and chemical hapten exposure. Unique molecular identifiers were affixed to discrete cDNA molecules within the library. TCRdb recomputed calls from the RACE reads with MiXCR, one row per CDR3 protein. In the table there are around 69,000 distinct CDR3 sequences, about 9.4% of which are singletons. Time point: patch test 1, 2 weeks after DPC sensitization. Treatment denoted: therapeutic diphenylcyclopropenone sensitization with weekly scalp DPC. The CDR3 is 15 amino acids. V gave up 5 bases and J gave up 4 bases; unmatched junction bases: 10. Germline-derived CDR1 and CDR2 are MNHEY and SVGAGI.

The material sequenced was whole blood, taken in connection with sensitization to the hapten diphenylcyclopropenone (DPC). The V call is TRBV6-5, the J call TRBJ2-7; 8 bases agree with TRBD1. The sequence was collected from a woman aged 35 to 49 with alopecia areata. Some clones in this sample may be carry-over from other donors' samples. The CDR3 protein is CASSVEGQGRYEQYF. The CDR3 nucleotides are TGTGCCAGCAGTGTTGAAGGACAGGGTCGTTACGAGCAGTACTTC.